This T cell receptor (beta chain) was sequenced during a study of T cell changes during pregnancy in multiple sclerosis. Germline lookup yields CDR1 SEHNR and CDR2 FQNEAQ (reference sequence). The CDR3 sequence is 14 residues long. Trimming stripped 6 bases from V and 1 base from J, with 10 bases between. This clone has only a few counts. TCRdb keeps only in-frame clones here, not all; method: immunoSEQ multiplex PCR. The sample comprises over 50,000 clones, 80% to 90% of which are singletons, and around 0.4% rests with the top ten. Sequenced material: CD4+ T cells from peripheral blood mononuclear cells, taken in the third trimester of pregnancy. The clonotype originates from a female donor with multiple sclerosis, enrolled in a pregnancy study. The chain recombines TRBV7-9 with TRBJ1-5; TRBD1 is a possible D gene (6 bases). CDR3 DNA: TGTGCCAGCAGTCGGGACATCAGCAATCAGCCCCAGCATTTT. Translated: CASSRDISNQPQHF. Complete variable domain (other parts from reference TRBV7-9 and TRBJ1-5): DTGVSQNPRHKITKRGQNVTFRCDPISEHNRLYWYRQTLGQGPEFLTYFQNEAQLEKSRLLSDRFSAERPKGSFSTLEIQRTEQGDSAMYLCASSRDISNQPQHFGDGTRLSIL.